This T cell receptor (beta chain) was profiled in a study of T cell responses to AZD1222 COVID-19 vaccine. The repertoire was sequenced with immunoSEQ multiplex PCR; TCRdb's copy has only in-frame clones and lacks some. The table has about 150,000 clones, 80% to 90% seen once. This clone was detected only once. What it binds is unknown. Overall study results and limits: With two AZD1222 doses given, Spike-specific TCR breadth and depth both rose. Regions 160-218 and 743-854 dominated among vaccine-associated CD4 TCRs spanning spike. Clonal diversity may have been underestimated, and the donors were mostly white British, with more females than males.

This specimen consisted of peripheral blood, obtained on day 0 of AZD1222 vaccination. The clonotype comes from an adult in good health.

The CDR3 coding sequence is TGTGCCAGCAGCTTTCCTCCGGGACAGGGTTATGAAAAACTGTTTTTT. It encodes CASSFPPGQGYEKLFF. The rearrangement joins TRBV7-9 to TRBJ1-4, with 9 positions matching TRBD1. The CDR3 spans 16 residues. Trimming removed 3 bases from V and 6 bases from J; junction bases left unmatched: 8. Germline V gene sequence: CDR1 SEHNR, CDR2 FQNEAQ (reference sequence).